This T cell receptor (beta chain) was observed in a study of radiation and T cells in renal cell carcinoma. Sequencing used immunoSEQ multiplex PCR; TCRdb keeps in-frame clones, though not all of them. In the table there are about 150,000 clones, 88% of which are singletons. Described time point: baseline pretreatment blood. The treatment: 15 Gy SBRT to primary tumor, nephrectomy 4 weeks later. After SBRT, blood was collected at 2 and 4 weeks, plus baseline. Clear cell pathology was present in this patient's renal cell carcinoma. Germline assignment: CDR1 SGHNT and CDR2 YYREEE (reference sequence). V was cut by 0 bases and J by 7 bases, with 13 bases left in between. This CDR3 comprises 14 residues. Concerning this clone: Its antigen is currently unknown.

General study results and limits: In blood, top tumor clones expanded by 2 weeks, shrinking by 4. No pretreatment tumor biopsies were available for baseline clonotypes.

The chain links TRBV5-4 to TRBJ1-2; possible D gene TRBD1, 5 bases. Source: blood, taken from a patient whose treatment included radiotherapy and nephrectomy. The receptor was derived from a woman aged 65 to 85 with renal cell carcinoma. CDR3 in DNA: TGTGCCAGCAGCTTGGTGGTCGCAGGGTCTGGCTACACCTTC. Its protein is CASSLVVAGSGYTF.